This TCR beta chain is drawn from a study of blood T cell repertoires in COVID-19. About the research overall: Samples of COVID-19 (acute and convalescent) were obtained from the United States, Italy and Spain. T cells, B-cell-depleted T cells, or PBMCs supplied cDNA or gDNA.

In the original processing: Nucleated cell counts were estimated from reference gene primer amplification. Sequencing was performed with immunoSEQ multiplex PCR; in TCRdb, only in-frame clones are kept and a portion is missing. V and J calls and clone size are copied from that table; D and trimming were computed from the DNA. The sample has 150,000 to 180,000 clones; roughly 78% are singletons. The sequenced sample was peripheral blood. The TCR comes from a man older than 75 with acute or convalescent COVID-19.

The CDR3 is CASSLAAGGTYNEQFF. CDR3 nucleotides: TGTGCCAGCAGCTTGGCCGCCGGGGGGACCTACAATGAGCAGTTCTTC. The chain employs TRBV5-4 and TRBJ2-1; 7 bases are a match to TRBD2. CDR3 length: 16 amino acids. J lost 2 bases, V lost 0 bases, and 5 bases had no gene match. Per the germline V gene, CDR1 is SGHNT and CDR2 is YYREEE (reference sequence).